This T cell receptor beta chain was observed in a study of blood T cell repertoires in COVID-19. Study background: Sites in the United States, Italy and Spain provided acute and convalescent COVID-19 samples. In each case, the material was cDNA or gDNA derived from T cells, B-cell-depleted T cells, or PBMCs.

A Seattle source enrolled patients during active infection and followed them longitudinally. This CDR3 is built from 14 residues. V lost 7 bases and J lost 7, with 17 bases in between. Germline assignment: CDR1 MNHEY and CDR2 SVGAGI. Original methodology: Amplification of reference gene primers provided the estimated nucleated cell counts. Method: immunoSEQ multiplex PCR; TCRdb's copy keeps in-frame clones and lacks some. That table is the source of V, J and clone size, and D and trimming were worked out from the DNA. The data show some 68,000 clones, about 85% seen once. Sequencing was done on a sample of peripheral blood. The clonotype was recovered from a woman aged 45-65 years with COVID-19, enrolled during active disease. This chain connects TRBV6-5 to TRBJ1-5; D perhaps matches TRBD1 (5 bases). The CDR3 DNA reads TGTGCCAGCAAAAGGGGTCCCGTGGCCCAGCCCCAGCATTTT. The encoded protein is CASKRGPVAQPQHF.